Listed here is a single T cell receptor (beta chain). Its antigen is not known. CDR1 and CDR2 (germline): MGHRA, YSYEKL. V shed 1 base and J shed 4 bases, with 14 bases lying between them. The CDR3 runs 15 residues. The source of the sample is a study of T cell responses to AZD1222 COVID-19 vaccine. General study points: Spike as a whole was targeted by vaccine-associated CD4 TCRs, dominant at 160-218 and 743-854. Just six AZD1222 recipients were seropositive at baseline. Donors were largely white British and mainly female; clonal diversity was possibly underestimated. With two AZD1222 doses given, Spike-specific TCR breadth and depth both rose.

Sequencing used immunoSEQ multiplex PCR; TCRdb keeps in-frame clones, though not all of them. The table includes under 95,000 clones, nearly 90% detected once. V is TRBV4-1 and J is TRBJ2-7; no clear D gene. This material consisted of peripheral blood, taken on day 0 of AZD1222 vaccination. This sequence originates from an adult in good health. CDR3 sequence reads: CASSQGRVLGYEQYF. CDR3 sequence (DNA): TGCGCCAGCAGCCAAGGTCGGGTGCTCGGGTACGAGCAGTACTTC.